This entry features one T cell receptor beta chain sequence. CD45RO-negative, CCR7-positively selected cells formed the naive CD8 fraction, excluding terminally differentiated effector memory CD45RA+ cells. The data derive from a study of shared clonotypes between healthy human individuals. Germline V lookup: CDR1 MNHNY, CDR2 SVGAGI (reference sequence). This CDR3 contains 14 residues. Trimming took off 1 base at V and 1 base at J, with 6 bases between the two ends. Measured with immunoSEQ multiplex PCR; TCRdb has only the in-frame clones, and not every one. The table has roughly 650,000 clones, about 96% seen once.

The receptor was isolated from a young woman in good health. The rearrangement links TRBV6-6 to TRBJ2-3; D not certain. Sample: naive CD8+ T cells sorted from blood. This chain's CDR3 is CASSYWAGTDTQYF. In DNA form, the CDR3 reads TGTGCCAGCAGTTACTGGGCAGGCACAGATACGCAGTATTTT.